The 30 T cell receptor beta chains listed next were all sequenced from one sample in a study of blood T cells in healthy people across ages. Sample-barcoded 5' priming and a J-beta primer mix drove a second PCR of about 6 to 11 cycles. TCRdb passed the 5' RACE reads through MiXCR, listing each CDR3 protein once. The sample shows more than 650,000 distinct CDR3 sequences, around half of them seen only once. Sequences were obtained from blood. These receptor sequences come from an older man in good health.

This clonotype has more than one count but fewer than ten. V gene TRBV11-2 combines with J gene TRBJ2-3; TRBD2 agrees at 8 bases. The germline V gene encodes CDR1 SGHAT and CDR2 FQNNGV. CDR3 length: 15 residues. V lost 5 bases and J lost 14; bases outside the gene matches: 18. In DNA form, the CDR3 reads TGTGCCAGCAGCCAGGCGCTAGCGGGTGCCAGATACGCGTATTTT. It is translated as CASSQALAGARYAYF. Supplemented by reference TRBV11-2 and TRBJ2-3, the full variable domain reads EAGVAQSPRYKIIEKRQSVAFWCNPISGHATLYWYQQILGQGPKLLIQFQNNGVVDDSQLPKDRFSAERLKGVDSTLKIQPAKLEDSAVYLCASSQALAGARYAYFGPGTRLTVL.

The CDR3 protein is CASSPRSTGIETQYF. CDR3 nucleotides: TGTGCCAGCAGCCCCCGATCGACAGGGATCGAGACCCAGTACTTC. The J gene is TRBJ2-5, the V gene TRBV5-6, with 7 bases lining up with TRBD1. This CDR3 contains 15 residues. Trimming took 4 bases from V and 5 from J; bases not matched to a gene: 11. CDR1 SGHDT and CDR2 YYEEEE come from the germline V gene.

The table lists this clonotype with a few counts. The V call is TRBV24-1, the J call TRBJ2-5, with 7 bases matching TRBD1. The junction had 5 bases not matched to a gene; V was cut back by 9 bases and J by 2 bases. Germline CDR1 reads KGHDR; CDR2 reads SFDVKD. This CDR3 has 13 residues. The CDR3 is CATGDSVQETQYF. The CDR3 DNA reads TGTGCCACCGGGGACAGTGTACAAGAGACCCAGTACTTC.

As DNA, the CDR3 is TGTGCCAGCAGTCGGGGGGGGGACGCGTATTTT. This codes for CASSRGGDAYF. J is TRBJ2-3 and V is TRBV6-5, with 8 bases fitting TRBD2. Germline CDR1 and CDR2: MNHEY and SVGAGI. This CDR3 spans 11 amino acids. Germline trimming cut 5 bases from V and 14 bases from J; bases unmatched to any gene: 6.

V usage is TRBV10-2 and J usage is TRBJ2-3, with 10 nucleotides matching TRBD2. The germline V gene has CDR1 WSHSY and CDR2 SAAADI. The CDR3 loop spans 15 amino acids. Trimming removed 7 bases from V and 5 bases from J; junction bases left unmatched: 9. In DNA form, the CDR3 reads TGCGCCAGCACTCTCCCGGGACTAGCGATAGATACGCAGTATTTT. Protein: CASTLPGLAIDTQYF.

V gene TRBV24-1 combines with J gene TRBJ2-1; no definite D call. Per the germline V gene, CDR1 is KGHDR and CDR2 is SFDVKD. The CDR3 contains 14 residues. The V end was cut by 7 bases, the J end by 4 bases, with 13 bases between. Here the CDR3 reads CATRDPRRYNEQFF. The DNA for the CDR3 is TGTGCCACCAGGGATCCCCGCAGGTACAATGAGCAGTTCTTC.

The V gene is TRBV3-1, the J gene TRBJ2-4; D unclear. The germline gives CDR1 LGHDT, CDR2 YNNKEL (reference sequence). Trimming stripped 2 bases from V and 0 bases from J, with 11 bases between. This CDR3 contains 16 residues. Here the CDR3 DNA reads TGTGCCAGCAGCCAACTTGACCCCCTAGCCAAAAACATTCAGTACTTC. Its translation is CASSQLDPLAKNIQYF.

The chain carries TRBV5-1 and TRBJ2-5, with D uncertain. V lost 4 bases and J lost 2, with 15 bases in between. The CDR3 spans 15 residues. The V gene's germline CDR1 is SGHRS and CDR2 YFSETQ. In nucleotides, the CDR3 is TGCGCCAGCAGCCCAAACACCCTGAGGCAAGAGACCCAGTACTTC. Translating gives CASSPNTLRQETQYF. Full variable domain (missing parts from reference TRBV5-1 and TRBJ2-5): KAGVTQTPRYLIKTRGQQVTLSCSPISGHRSVSWYQQTPGQGLQFLFEYFSETQRNKGNFPGRFSGRQFSNSRSEMNVSTLELGDSALYLCASSPNTLRQETQYFGPGTRLLVL.

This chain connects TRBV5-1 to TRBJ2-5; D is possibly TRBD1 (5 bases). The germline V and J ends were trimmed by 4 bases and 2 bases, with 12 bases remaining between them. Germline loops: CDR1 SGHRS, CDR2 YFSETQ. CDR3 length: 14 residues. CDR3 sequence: CASSVIRVQETQYF. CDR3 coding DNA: TGCGCCAGCAGCGTGATCAGGGTTCAAGAGACCCAGTACTTC.

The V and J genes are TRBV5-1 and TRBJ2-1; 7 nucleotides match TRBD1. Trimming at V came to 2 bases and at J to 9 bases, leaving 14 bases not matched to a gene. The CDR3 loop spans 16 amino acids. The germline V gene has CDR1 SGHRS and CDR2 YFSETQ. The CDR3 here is CASSFDRELLYGEQFF. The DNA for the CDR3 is TGCGCCAGCAGCTTCGACAGGGAACTCCTATATGGTGAGCAGTTCTTC. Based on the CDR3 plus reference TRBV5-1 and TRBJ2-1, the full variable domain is KAGVTQTPRYLIKTRGQQVTLSCSPISGHRSVSWYQQTPGQGLQFLFEYFSETQRNKGNFPGRFSGRQFSNSRSEMNVSTLELGDSALYLCASSFDRELLYGEQFFGPGTRLTVL.

The CDR3 loop reads CASSFYQDRVDSYEQYF. The CDR3 nucleotides read TGTGCCAGCAGCTTTTACCAGGACAGGGTCGACTCCTACGAGCAGTACTTC. This chain connects TRBV7-8 to TRBJ2-7, with TRBD1 identical over 8 bases. The ends lost 3 bases at V and 0 bases at J; junction bases unmatched: 10. The CDR3 sequence is 17 residues long. From germline, CDR1 is SGHVS and CDR2 FQNEAQ.

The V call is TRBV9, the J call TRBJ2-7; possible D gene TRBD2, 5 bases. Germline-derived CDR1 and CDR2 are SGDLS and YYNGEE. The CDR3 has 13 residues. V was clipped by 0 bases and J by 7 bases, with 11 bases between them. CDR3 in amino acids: CASSVDPPGEQYF. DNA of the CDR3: TGTGCCAGCAGCGTAGATCCCCCGGGGGAGCAGTACTTC.

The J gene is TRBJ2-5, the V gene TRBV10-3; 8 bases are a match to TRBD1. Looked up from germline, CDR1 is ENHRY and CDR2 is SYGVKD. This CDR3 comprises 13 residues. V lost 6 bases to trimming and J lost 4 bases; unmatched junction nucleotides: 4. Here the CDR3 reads CAIRGTGGETQYF. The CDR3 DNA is TGTGCCATCAGGGGGACAGGTGGAGAGACCCAGTACTTC.

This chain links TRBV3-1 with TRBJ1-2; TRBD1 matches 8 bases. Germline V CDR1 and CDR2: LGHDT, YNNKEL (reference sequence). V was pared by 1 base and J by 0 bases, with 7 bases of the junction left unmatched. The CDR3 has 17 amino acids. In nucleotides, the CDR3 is TGTGCCAGCAGCCAAGGGACAGGGATCTCCGCTAACTATGGCTACACCTTC. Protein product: CASSQGTGISANYGYTF.

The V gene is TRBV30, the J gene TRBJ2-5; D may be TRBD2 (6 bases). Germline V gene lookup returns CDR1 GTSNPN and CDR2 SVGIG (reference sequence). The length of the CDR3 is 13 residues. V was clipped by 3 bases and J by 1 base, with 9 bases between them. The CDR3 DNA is TGTGCCTGGAGACGTAGCGGCCAAGAGACCCAGTACTTC. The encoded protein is CAWRRSGQETQYF.

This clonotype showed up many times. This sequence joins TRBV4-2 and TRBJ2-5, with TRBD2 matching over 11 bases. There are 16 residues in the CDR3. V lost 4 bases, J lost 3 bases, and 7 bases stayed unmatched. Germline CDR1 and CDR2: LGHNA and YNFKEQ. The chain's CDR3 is CASSPKPGLAEETQYF. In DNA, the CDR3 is TGTGCCAGCAGCCCAAAACCGGGACTAGCGGAAGAGACCCAGTACTTC.

The CDR3, as DNA: TGCGCCAGCAGCTTAGTGACGGGGCTGGGGGAGCAGTTCTTC. This codes for CASSLVTGLGEQFF. The chain combines TRBV5-1 with TRBJ2-1, with D perhaps being TRBD1 or TRBD2 (5 bases each). CDR1 is SGHRS, CDR2 YFSETQ, per germline. With 2 bases removed from V and 10 bases from J, the gap between germline ends came to 16 bases. The CDR3 is made up of 14 amino acids.

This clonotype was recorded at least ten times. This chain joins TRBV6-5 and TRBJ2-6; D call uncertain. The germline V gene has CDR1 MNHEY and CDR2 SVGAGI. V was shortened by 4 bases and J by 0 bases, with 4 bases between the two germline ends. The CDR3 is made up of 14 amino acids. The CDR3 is CASSFNSGANVLTF. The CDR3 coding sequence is TGTGCCAGCAGTTTCAACTCTGGGGCCAACGTCCTGACTTTC.

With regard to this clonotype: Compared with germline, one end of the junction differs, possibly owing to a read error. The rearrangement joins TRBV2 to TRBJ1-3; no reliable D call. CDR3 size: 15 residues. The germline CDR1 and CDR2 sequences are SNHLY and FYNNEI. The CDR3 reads CVSSRTVSSGNTIYF. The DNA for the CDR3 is TGTGTCAGCAGTCGGACGGTGAGCTCTGGAAACACCATATATTTT. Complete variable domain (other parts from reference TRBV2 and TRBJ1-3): EPEVTQTPSHQVTQMGQEVILRCVPISNHLYFYWYRQILGQKVEFLVSFYNNEISEKSEIFDDQFSVERPDGSNFTLKIRSTKLEDSAMYFCVSSRTVSSGNTIYFGEGSWLTVV.

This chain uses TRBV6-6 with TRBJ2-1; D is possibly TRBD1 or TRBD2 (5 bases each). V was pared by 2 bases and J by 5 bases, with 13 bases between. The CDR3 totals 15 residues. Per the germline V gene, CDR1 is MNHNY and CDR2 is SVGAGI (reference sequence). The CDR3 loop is CASSYQEGRNNEQFF. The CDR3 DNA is TGTGCCAGCAGTTACCAAGAGGGGCGGAACAATGAGCAGTTCTTC.

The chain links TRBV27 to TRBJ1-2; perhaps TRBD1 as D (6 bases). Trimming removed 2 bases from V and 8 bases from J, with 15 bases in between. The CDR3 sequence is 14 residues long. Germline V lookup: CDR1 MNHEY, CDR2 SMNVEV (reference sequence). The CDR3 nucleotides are TGTGCCAGCAGTTTACAGGGGCAATATTACGGCTACACCTTC. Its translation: CASSLQGQYYGYTF.

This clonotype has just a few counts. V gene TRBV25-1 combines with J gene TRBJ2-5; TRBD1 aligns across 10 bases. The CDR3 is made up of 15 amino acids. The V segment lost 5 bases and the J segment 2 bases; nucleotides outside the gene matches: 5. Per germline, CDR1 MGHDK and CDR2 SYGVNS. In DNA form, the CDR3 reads TGTGCCAGCAGTAGGGACAGGGGTCGACAAGAGACCCAGTACTTC. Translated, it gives CASSRDRGRQETQYF.

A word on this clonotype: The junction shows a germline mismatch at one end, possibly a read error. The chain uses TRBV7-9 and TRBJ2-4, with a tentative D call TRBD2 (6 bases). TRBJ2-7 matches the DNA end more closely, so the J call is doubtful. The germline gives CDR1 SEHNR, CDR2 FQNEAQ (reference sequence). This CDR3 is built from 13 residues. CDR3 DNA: TGTGTCAGCAGCCGGGGACTTTTCTACGAGCAGTACTTC. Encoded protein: CVSSRGLFYEQYF.

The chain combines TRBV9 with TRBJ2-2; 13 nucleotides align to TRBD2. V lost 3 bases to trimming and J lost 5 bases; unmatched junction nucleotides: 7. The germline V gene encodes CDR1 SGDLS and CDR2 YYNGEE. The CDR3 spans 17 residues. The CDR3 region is CASSATLGLAGTGELFF. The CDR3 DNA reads TGTGCCAGCAGCGCCACCTTGGGACTAGCGGGGACCGGGGAGCTGTTTTTT.

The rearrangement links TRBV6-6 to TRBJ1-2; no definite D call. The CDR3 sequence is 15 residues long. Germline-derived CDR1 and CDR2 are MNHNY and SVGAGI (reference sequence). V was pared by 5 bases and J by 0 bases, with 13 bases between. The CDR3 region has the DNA TGTGCCAGCAGTACCCAACCTGCTTCTAACTATGGCTACACCTTC. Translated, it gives CASSTQPASNYGYTF.

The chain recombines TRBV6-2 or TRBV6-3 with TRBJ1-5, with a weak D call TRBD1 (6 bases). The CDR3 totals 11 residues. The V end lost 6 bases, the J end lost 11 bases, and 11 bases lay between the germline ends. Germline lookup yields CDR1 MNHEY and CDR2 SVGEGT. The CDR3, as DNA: TGTGCCAGCAGGAAATCAGGGGCCCAGCATTTT. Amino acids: CASRKSGAQHF.

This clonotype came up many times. CDR3 DNA: TGCAGCGCCCCCGGGGCCGGCCCGGTAAATGAGCAGTTCTTC. Translated, it gives CSAPGAGPVNEQFF. The chain couples TRBV29-1 to TRBJ2-1, with D tentatively TRBD1 or TRBD2 (5 bases each). This CDR3 comprises 14 residues. Germline CDR1 and CDR2: SQVTM and ANQGSEA. Trimming removed 7 bases at V and 7 bases at J, with 20 bases between.

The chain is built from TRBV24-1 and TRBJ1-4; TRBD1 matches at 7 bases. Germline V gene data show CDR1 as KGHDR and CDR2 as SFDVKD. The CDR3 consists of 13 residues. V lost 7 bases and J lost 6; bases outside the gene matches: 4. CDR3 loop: CATSNQGDEKLFF. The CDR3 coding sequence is TGTGCCACCAGCAACCAGGGGGATGAAAAACTGTTTTTT.

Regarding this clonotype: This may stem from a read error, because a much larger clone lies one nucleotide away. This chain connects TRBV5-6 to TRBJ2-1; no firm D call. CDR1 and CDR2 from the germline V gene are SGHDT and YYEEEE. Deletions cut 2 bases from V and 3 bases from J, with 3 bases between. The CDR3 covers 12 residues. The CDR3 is CASSFIYNEQFF. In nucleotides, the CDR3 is TGTGCCAGCAGCTTCATCTACAATGAGCAGTTCTTC.

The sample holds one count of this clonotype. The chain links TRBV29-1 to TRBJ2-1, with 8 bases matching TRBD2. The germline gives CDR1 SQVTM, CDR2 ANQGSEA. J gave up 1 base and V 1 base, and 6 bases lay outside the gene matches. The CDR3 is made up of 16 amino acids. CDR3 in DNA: TGCAGCGTTGAAGTGGCGACTAGCGTATCCTACAATGAGCAGTTCTTC. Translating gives CSVEVATSVSYNEQFF.